This paragraph covers one T cell receptor beta chain sequence. This entry belongs to a study of cytomegalovirus exposure and HLA in healthy donors. The CDR3 contains 15 residues. The germline gives CDR1 GTSNPN, CDR2 SVGIG (reference sequence). Trimming took 2 bases from V and 2 from J; bases not matched to a gene: 6. Vbeta (60) and Jbeta (13) primers were used in the PCR. Data came from immunoSEQ multiplex PCR; TCRdb stores just in-frame clones and leaves some out. Counted here are roughly 200,000 clones, about 80% occurring once; the ten biggest clones make up roughly 3.2%. The sequencing sample was made of PBMCs. The gene calls are TRBV30 and TRBJ2-7; TRBD2 matches at 10 bases. This TCR was sampled from a man aged 40-49 years in good health and CMV-seropositive. The CDR3 loop is CAWSPTSGATYEQYF. As DNA, the CDR3 is TGTGCCTGGAGTCCTACTAGCGGGGCGACCTACGAGCAGTACTTC.